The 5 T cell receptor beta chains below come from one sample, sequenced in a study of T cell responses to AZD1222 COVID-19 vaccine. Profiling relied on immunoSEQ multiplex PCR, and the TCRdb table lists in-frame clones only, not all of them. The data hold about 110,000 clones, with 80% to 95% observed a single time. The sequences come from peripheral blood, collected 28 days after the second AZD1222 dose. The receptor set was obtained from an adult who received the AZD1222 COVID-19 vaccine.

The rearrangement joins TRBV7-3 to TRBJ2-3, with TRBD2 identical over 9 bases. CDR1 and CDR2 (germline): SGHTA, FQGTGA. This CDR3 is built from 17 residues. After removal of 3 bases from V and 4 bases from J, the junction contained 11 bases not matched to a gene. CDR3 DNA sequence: TGTGCCAGCAGCTTTTTACCAGCGGGGGGCCGTTCAGATACGCAGTATTTT. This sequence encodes CASSFLPAGGRSDTQYF.

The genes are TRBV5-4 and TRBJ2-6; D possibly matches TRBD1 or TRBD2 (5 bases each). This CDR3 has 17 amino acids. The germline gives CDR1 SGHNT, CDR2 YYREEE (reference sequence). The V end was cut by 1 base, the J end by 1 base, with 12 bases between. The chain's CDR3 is CASSLWDGLSGANVLTF. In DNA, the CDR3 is TGTGCCAGCAGCTTGTGGGACGGACTGTCTGGGGCCAACGTCCTGACTTTC.

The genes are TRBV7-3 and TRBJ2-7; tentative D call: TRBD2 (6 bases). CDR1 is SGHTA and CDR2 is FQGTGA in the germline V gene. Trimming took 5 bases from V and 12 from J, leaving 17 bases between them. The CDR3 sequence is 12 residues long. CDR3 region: CASSTPGGPVYF. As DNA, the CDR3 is TGTGCCAGCAGCACCCCCGGGGGACCCGTGTACTTC.

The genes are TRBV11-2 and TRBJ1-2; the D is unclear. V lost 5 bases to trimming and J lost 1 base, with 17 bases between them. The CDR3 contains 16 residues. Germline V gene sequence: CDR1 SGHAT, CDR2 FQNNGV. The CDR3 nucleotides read TGTGCCAGCAGCCCCCCGCGACATCTCAATAACTATGGCTACACCTTC. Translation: CASSPPRHLNNYGYTF.

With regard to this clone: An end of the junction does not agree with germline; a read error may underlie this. CDR3 bases: TGTGCTAGCAGCTTGGGGAACCAGTCCCGGCATTTTTGGCTACGATACGAGCAGTACTTC. Translated, it gives CASSLGNQSRHFWLRYEQYF. V and J are TRBV7-7 and TRBJ2-7; D not resolved. CDR3 length equals 20 residues. Germline loops: CDR1 SSHAT, CDR2 FNYEAQ (reference sequence).